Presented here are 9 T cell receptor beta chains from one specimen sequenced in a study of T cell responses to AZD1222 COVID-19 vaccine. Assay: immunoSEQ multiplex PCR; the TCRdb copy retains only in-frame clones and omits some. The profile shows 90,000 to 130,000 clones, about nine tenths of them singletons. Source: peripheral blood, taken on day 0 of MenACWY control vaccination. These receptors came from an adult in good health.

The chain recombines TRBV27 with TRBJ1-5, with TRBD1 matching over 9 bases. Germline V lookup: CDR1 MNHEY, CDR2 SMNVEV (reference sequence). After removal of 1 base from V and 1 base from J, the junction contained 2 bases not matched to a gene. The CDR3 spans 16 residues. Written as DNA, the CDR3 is TGTGCCAGCAGTTTATTCGGGACAGGGAGCAATCAGCCCCAGCATTTT. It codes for CASSLFGTGSNQPQHF.

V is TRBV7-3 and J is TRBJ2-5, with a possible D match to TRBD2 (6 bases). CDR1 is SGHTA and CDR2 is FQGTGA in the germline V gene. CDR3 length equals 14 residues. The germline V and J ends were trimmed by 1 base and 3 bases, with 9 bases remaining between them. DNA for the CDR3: TGTGCCAGCAGCTTAAATGGGGGGAAAGAGACCCAGTACTTC. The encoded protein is CASSLNGGKETQYF.

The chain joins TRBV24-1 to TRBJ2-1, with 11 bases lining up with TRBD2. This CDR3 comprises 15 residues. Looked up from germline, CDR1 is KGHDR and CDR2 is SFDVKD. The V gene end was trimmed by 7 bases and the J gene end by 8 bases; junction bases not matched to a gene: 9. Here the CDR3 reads CATSNLAGGPDEQFF. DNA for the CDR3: TGTGCCACCAGCAATTTAGCGGGGGGGCCGGATGAGCAGTTCTTC.

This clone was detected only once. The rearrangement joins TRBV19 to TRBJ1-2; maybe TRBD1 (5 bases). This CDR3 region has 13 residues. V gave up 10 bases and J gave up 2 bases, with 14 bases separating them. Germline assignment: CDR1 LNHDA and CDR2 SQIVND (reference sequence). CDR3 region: CATARAGNYGYTF. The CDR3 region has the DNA TGTGCCACTGCTAGGGCAGGGAACTATGGCTACACCTTC.

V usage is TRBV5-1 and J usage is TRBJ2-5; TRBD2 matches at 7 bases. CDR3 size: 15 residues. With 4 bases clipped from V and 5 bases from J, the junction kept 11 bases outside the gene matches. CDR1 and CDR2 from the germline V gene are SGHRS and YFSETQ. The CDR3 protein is CASSTLPGGDETQYF. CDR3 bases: TGCGCCAGCAGCACCCTACCGGGGGGAGATGAGACCCAGTACTTC.

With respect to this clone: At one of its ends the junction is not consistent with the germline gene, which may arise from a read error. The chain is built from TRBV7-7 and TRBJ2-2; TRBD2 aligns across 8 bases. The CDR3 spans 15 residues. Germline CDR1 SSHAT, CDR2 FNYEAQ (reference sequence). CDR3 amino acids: CASTTGGLNTGELFF. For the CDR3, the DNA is TGTGCTAGCACCACGGGAGGGCTAAACACCGGGGAGCTGTTTTTT. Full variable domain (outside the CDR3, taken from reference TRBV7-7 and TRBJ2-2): GAGVSQSPRYKVTKRGQDVTLRCDPISSHATLYWYQQALGQGPEFLTYFNYEAQPDKSGLPSDRFSAERPEGSISTLTIQRTEQRDSAMYRCASTTGGLNTGELFFGEGSRLTVL.

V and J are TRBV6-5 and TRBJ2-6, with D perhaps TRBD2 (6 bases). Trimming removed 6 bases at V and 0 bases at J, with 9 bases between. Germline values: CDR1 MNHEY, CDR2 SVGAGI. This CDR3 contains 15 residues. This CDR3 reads CASRMGGSGANVLTF. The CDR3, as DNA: TGTGCCAGCAGAATGGGGGGCTCTGGGGCCAACGTCCTGACTTTC.

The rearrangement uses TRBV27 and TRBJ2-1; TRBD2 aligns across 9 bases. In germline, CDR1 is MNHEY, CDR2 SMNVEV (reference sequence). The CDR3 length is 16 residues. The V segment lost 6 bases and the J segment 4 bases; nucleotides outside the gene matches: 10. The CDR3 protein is CASSTYTAGGYNEQFF. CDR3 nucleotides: TGTGCCAGCAGCACATATACGGCGGGGGGGTACAATGAGCAGTTCTTC.

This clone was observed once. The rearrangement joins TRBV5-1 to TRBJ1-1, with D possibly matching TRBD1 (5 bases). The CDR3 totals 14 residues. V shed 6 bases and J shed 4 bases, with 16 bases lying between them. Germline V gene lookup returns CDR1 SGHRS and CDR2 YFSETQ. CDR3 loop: CASTFNAQATEAFF. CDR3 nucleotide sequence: TGCGCCAGCACCTTCAACGCACAGGCCACTGAAGCTTTCTTT.